Shown below are 11 T cell receptor beta chains from a single sample sequenced in a study of T cells in Graves' hyperthyroidism and ophthalmopathy. RNA transcripts provided the source from which TCR beta CDR3 regions were amplified. The HTBI set primed first-round TCR CDR3 RT-PCR. TCRdb processed the multiplex PCR reads anew with MiXCR; each CDR3 protein has one entry. The sample yields hundreds of thousands of distinct CDR3 sequences, roughly 21% seen once. Sequenced input: blood. The origin of the receptors is a man aged 40-55 years with Graves' ophthalmopathy.

The chain carries TRBV9 and TRBJ2-5; D uncertain. V lost 4 bases and J lost 1, with 17 bases in between. The germline V gene has CDR1 SGDLS and CDR2 YYNGEE. This CDR3 region has 16 residues. CDR3 protein: CASSPDLGFTQETQYF. The CDR3 DNA reads TGTGCCAGCAGCCCAGATCTAGGTTTTACCCAAGAGACCCAGTACTTC.

The chain joins TRBV6-5 to TRBJ1-5, with D possibly TRBD1 on 6 matching bases. V lost 0 bases and J 7 bases, leaving 10 bases between the germline ends. The CDR3 is made up of 14 amino acids. Germline CDR1 and CDR2: MNHEY and SVGAGI. This chain's CDR3 is CASSYSGQLQPQHF. CDR3 nucleotide sequence: TGTGCCAGCAGTTACTCCGGACAGTTGCAGCCCCAGCATTTT.

In this sample, this clonotype turned up many times. CDR3 protein: CSASTAGGDTDTQYF. The CDR3, as DNA: TGCAGTGCTAGTACGGCGGGGGGGGACACAGATACGCAGTATTTT. The rearrangement links TRBV20-1 to TRBJ2-3; TRBD2 matches at 9 bases. CDR3 length: 15 residues. CDR1 DFQATT and CDR2 SNEGSKA come from the germline V gene (reference sequence). The junction had 6 bases not matched to a gene; V was cut back by 3 bases and J by 2 bases.

This clonotype came up many times. This chain uses TRBV28 with TRBJ2-1; no reliable D call. The germline V gene has CDR1 MDHEN and CDR2 SYDVKM. Trimming took off 2 bases at V and 0 bases at J, with 5 bases between the two ends. The CDR3 has 14 amino acids. In nucleotides, the CDR3 is TGTGCCAGCAGTTTAGTGACCTCCTACAATGAGCAGTTCTTC. Amino acids: CASSLVTSYNEQFF.

This clonotype was found many times. CDR3 bases: TGTGCCAGCAGTGGGGTAAGGACTGAGCAGTTCTTC. Translating gives CASSGVRTEQFF. The chain employs TRBV2 and TRBJ2-1; D ambiguous. CDR1 SNHLY and CDR2 FYNNEI come from the germline V gene. This CDR3 has 12 amino acids. V was pared by 4 bases and J by 9 bases, with 10 bases between.

V gene TRBV5-8 combines with J gene TRBJ1-2; D is uncertain. Germline V lookup: CDR1 SGHTS, CDR2 YDEGEE. The CDR3 is made up of 15 amino acids. V lost 4 bases, J lost 2 bases, and 15 bases lay in between. Here the CDR3 reads CASSPGLMGNYGYTF. The CDR3 region has the DNA TGTGCCAGCAGCCCCGGACTGATGGGCAACTATGGCTACACCTTC.

This clonotype was seen repeatedly, ten times or more. The chain joins TRBV6-1 to TRBJ2-5; 9 bases map to TRBD2. The V gene end was trimmed by 9 bases and the J gene end by 4 bases; junction bases not matched to a gene: 6. The CDR3 totals 13 residues. Germline loops: CDR1 MNHNS, CDR2 SASEGT. The CDR3 sequence: CASQRGAGETQYF. The CDR3 DNA reads TGTGCCAGTCAGCGGGGGGCAGGAGAGACCCAGTACTTC.

This clonotype appeared many times. The rearrangement uses TRBV6-2 or TRBV6-3 and TRBJ2-3; 14 positions match TRBD2. V was pared by 6 bases and J by 6 bases, with 8 bases of the junction left unmatched. The CDR3 covers 16 residues. The germline gives CDR1 MNHEY, CDR2 SVGEGT. CDR3 protein: CASSRTSGGRSDTQYF. The CDR3 nucleotides read TGTGCCAGCAGCCGGACTAGCGGGGGGAGGTCTGATACGCAGTATTTT.

This clonotype appeared a few times. The chain recombines TRBV19 with TRBJ2-2; TRBD2 matches 7 bases. Germline CDR1 reads LNHDA; CDR2 reads SQIVND (reference sequence). V shed 6 bases, J shed 4 bases, and the junction held 5 bases outside the gene matches. This CDR3 comprises 14 residues. CDR3 nucleotide sequence: TGTGCCAGTAGACGAGGGGAGGGCACCGGGGAGCTGTTTTTT. Encoded protein: CASRRGEGTGELFF.

This clonotype has more than one count but fewer than ten. The rearrangement links TRBV27 to TRBJ1-1; D remains ambiguous. V lost 7 bases, J lost 3 bases, and 15 bases lay in between. CDR1 is MNHEY, CDR2 SMNVEV, per germline (reference sequence). CDR3 size: 14 residues. DNA for the CDR3: TGTGCCAGCACCCCGTGGGGTCGGGACACTGAAGCTTTCTTT. Amino acids: CASTPWGRDTEAFF.

The table lists this clonotype with a count of one. The chain uses TRBV3-1 and TRBJ1-2; a weak D match, TRBD1 (5 bases). Trimming pared 3 bases from V and 8 bases from J, leaving 10 bases between. Germline V gives CDR1 LGHDT, CDR2 YNNKEL (reference sequence). The CDR3 is 12 amino acids. This CDR3 reads CASSQGPRGYTF. CDR3 nucleotides: TGTGCCAGCAGCCAGGGGCCCAGAGGCTACACCTTC. The full variable domain, with the rest looked up from reference TRBV3-1 and TRBJ1-2, is DTAVSQTPKYLVTQMGNDKSIKCEQNLGHDTMYWYKQDSKKFLKIMFSYNNKELIINETVPNRFSPKSPDKAHLNLHINSLELGDSAVYFCASSQGPRGYTFGSGTRLTVV.